Presented here are 13 T cell receptor beta chains from one specimen sequenced in a study of spatial heterogeneity in lung cancer. TCRdb recomputed calls from the 5' RACE reads with MiXCR, one row per CDR3 protein. The table shows some 35,000 distinct CDR3 sequences, with approximately 8% occurring only once. Time point given: blood at routine non-recurrence follow-up after resection. Source: PBMCs, taken at follow-up. The receptor set was obtained from a male donor with early-stage non-small cell lung cancer.

Many counts were recorded for this clonotype. V usage is TRBV30 and J usage is TRBJ2-3, with TRBD1 identical over 7 bases. V lost 4 bases to trimming and J lost 3 bases; unmatched junction nucleotides: 16. The germline V gene has CDR1 GTSNPN and CDR2 SVGIG (reference sequence). CDR3 length: 17 amino acids. The CDR3 bases are TGTGCCTGGATCGCCCCTCTAGGGGGCGCTGGGACAGATACGCAGTATTTT. Amino acids: CAWIAPLGGAGTDTQYF.

This clonotype showed up many times. The V call is TRBV5-1, the J call TRBJ2-7; tentatively, D is TRBD2 (5 bases). Trimming removed 0 bases at V and 6 bases at J, with 13 bases between. The CDR3 consists of 14 residues. Germline V CDR1 and CDR2: SGHRS, YFSETQ. The CDR3 sequence is CASSLEPLGAEQYF. The DNA for the CDR3 is TGCGCCAGCAGCTTGGAGCCCCTGGGAGCCGAGCAGTACTTC. The complete variable domain, with remaining parts taken from reference TRBV5-1 and TRBJ2-7, reads KAGVTQTPRYLIKTRGQQVTLSCSPISGHRSVSWYQQTPGQGLQFLFEYFSETQRNKGNFPGRFSGRQFSNSRSEMNVSTLELGDSALYLCASSLEPLGAEQYFGPGTRLTVT.

This clonotype was picked up many times. Its ends do not fully match the called genes, so a read error is possible. The CDR3 here is CASSGYGTLPNF. The CDR3 DNA reads TGTGCCAGCAGCGGCTACGGGACCCTCCCTAACTTC. The rearrangement uses TRBV6-2 or TRBV6-3 and TRBJ2-5, with D possibly called TRBD1 or TRBD2 (5 bases each). The germline CDR1 and CDR2 sequences are MNHEY and SVGEGT. The CDR3 has 12 amino acids.

V gene TRBV24-1 combines with J gene TRBJ1-1; D might be TRBD1 (5 bases). CDR3 length: 13 residues. Germline CDR1 is KGHDR and CDR2 is SFDVKD. V lost 9 bases and J 5 bases, leaving 15 bases between the germline ends. CDR3: CATLPGGSTEAFF. CDR3 DNA sequence: TGTGCCACCCTCCCTGGGGGGTCTACTGAAGCTTTCTTT.

This clonotype was recorded at least ten times. The chain has TRBV5-1 and TRBJ2-3, with 12 bases lining up with TRBD2. CDR1 is SGHRS, CDR2 YFSETQ, per germline. This CDR3 is built from 19 residues. V shed 4 bases, J shed 4 bases, and the junction held 16 bases outside the gene matches. The CDR3 sequence is CASSDLLGLAGGRPDTQYF. The CDR3 nucleotides read TGCGCCAGCAGCGATCTCCTAGGCCTAGCGGGGGGGCGTCCAGATACGCAGTATTTT.

Within the sample, this clonotype is medium-sized (0.01 to 0.1%). The V and J genes are TRBV5-1 and TRBJ2-7, with 7 bases fitting TRBD1. The CDR3 is 15 amino acids. V lost 3 bases to trimming and J lost 4 bases; unmatched junction nucleotides: 10. Per germline, CDR1 SGHRS and CDR2 YFSETQ. DNA for the CDR3: TGCGCCAGCAGCTCTAATCAGGGGGTCAGGTACGAGCAGTACTTC. Translated, it gives CASSSNQGVRYEQYF.

This clonotype was observed many times. The chain links TRBV19 to TRBJ1-1; 11 bases map to TRBD1. V trimming: 5 bases; J trimming: 4 bases; junction bases outside the gene matches: 9. Per the germline V gene, CDR1 is LNHDA and CDR2 is SQIVND (reference sequence). The CDR3 sequence is 16 residues long. The CDR3 reads CASSASGTGGGTEAFF. The CDR3, as DNA: TGTGCCAGTAGTGCCTCCGGGACAGGGGGTGGCACTGAAGCTTTCTTT.

This clonotype came up many times. The V and J genes are TRBV18 and TRBJ1-1; 9 nucleotides align to TRBD1. In germline, CDR1 is KGHSH, CDR2 LQKENI. Unmatched junction bases numbered 7, after V lost 6 bases and J lost 5 bases. The CDR3 loop spans 14 amino acids. The CDR3 is CASSRTGAGTEAFF. The CDR3, as DNA: TGTGCCAGCTCGAGGACAGGGGCGGGAACTGAAGCTTTCTTT.

The V gene is TRBV9, the J gene TRBJ2-3; D is undetermined. The V and J ends lost 3 bases and 0 bases respectively, with 5 bases between them. This CDR3 comprises 13 residues. The germline CDR1 and CDR2 sequences are SGDLS and YYNGEE. The CDR3 DNA reads TGTGCCAGCAGCGCCTTTAGCACAGATACGCAGTATTTT. This sequence encodes CASSAFSTDTQYF.

The rearrangement uses TRBV27 and TRBJ2-2, with 8 bases aligning to TRBD2. There are 14 residues in the CDR3. J lost 7 bases, V lost 8 bases, and 9 bases had no gene match. Germline V gene data show CDR1 as MNHEY and CDR2 as SMNVEV (reference sequence). Here the CDR3 reads CASRPGGAGGELFF. CDR3 coding DNA: TGTGCCAGCCGTCCCGGGGGGGCCGGCGGGGAGCTGTTTTTT.

Ten or more counts support this clonotype. The rearrangement uses TRBV27 and TRBJ2-1; 14 nucleotides match TRBD2. The CDR3 consists of 17 residues. Germline loops: CDR1 MNHEY, CDR2 SMNVEV (reference sequence). The junction had 8 bases not matched to a gene; V was cut back by 2 bases and J by 8 bases. The CDR3 DNA is TGTGCCAGCAGTTTACCTCCGACTAGCGGGGGGGCCTATGAGCAGTTCTTC. It specifies CASSLPPTSGGAYEQFF.

In this sample, this clonotype turned up many times. The chain is built from TRBV19 and TRBJ1-2; no clear D gene. The CDR3 contains 12 residues. The V end lost 7 bases, the J end lost 6 bases, and 12 bases lay between the germline ends. Per the germline V gene, CDR1 is LNHDA and CDR2 is SQIVND (reference sequence). CDR3 DNA sequence: TGTGCCAGTACCTCGGACGCAGATGGCTACACCTTC. Amino acid sequence: CASTSDADGYTF.

The J gene is TRBJ2-2, the V gene TRBV12-3 or TRBV12-4, with D possibly matching TRBD2 (6 bases). CDR3 length: 12 residues. Trimming cost V 7 bases and J 6 bases, with 9 bases left between them. For the CDR3, the DNA is TGTGCCAGCACCTGGAGGGCCGGGGAGCTGTTTTTT. Its protein is CASTWRAGELFF.